This T cell receptor (beta chain) was sequenced in a study of blood T cell repertoires in COVID-19 (dated by TCRdb to 2018 to 2020). At the level of the whole study: Samples covering the acute and convalescent phases of COVID-19 were provided by collaborators in the United States, Italy and Spain. The material from the prospective study consisted of cDNA or gDNA derived from T cells, B-cell-depleted T cells, or PBMCs. Deeply sampled blood TCRbeta repertoires from subjects exposed to, actively infected with, or recovered from COVID-19 were included in the dataset. A freely available public database, intended as a resource for researchers studying the immune response to SARS-CoV-2, is where the repertoires were released. The samples were drawn from the first 160 participants of the ongoing ImmuneRACE study and from 1,200 or so subjects provided by 6 global collaborators. Sample metadata almost always included a de-identified subject ID, COVID-19 status, age in years and sex. HLA class I and class II types, where available, came from metadata supplied by the sample provider rather than from assay-based typing.

As for this clone: The antigen it recognizes is unknown. No much larger clone exists at a distance of one base, and base qualities are not known.

Collaborating institutions collected whole blood in K2EDTA tubes following their own protocols. For TCRbeta analysis, collaborators shipped samples as frozen whole blood, isolated PBMCs, or DNA extracted from either of those sample types. Between the V and J ends, shortened by 5 bases and 3 bases respectively, the junction contains 14 bases. The CDR3 starts with the cysteine, ends with the phenylalanine, and has 14 residues. The DNA shown is the 42-base CDR3, in frame from base 1. The germline V gene encodes CDR1 SEHNR and CDR2 FQNEAQ (reference sequence). Results the study describes overall, beyond this receptor: The quantity of clinical and demographic metadata differed by source and by participant and was supplied without curation.

TCRbeta CDR3 regions were amplified from genomic DNA by means of the immunoSEQ Assay, a bias-controlled multiplex PCR. The study's own analysis went as follows. Within the assay, amplification of reference gene primers was used to estimate how many nucleated cells each sample contained. Sequence reads were collapsed and filtered to measure the absolute abundance of every unique TCRbeta CDR3 rearrangement. Productive Simpson clonality was computed per sample as the square root of Simpson's diversity index over productive rearrangements. TCRdb re-hosts the immuneACCESS table, in-frame sequences only. Its copies lack some clones; in the studies checked, an unresolved V gene accounts for under half of them, and the cause for the rest is not known. That table furnishes V, J and clone size, whereas the DNA furnished D and trimming. This sample is represented by 26,000 or so clones; roughly three quarters of them were singletons. The top ten hold almost 40% of the sample.

Sequencing was carried out using peripheral blood. This chain is built from TRBV7-9 and TRBJ2-7; the D gene is perhaps TRBD2, on 5 matching bases. The receptor comes from a man aged 65 to 85 with acute or convalescent COVID-19. At the DNA level, the sequence is TGTGCCAGCAGCCGGGATGCAGGAGTCTACGAGCAGTACTTC. Translated, this is CASSRDAGVYEQYF.